A few counts support the clone carrying this TCR beta chain. What it recognizes is unknown. The study reverse transcribed the entire isolated RNA, so it sequenced expressed TCRB transcripts. TCRdb's copy holds only in-frame clones and misses some; the assay was immunoSEQ multiplex PCR. There are more than 300,000 clones in the sample; over 10% occur only once, and more than 0.015% lies in the top ten. The data originate from a study of beta chain features in type 1 diabetes. Germline V gives CDR1 MNHEY, CDR2 SVGAGI. Trimming pared 4 bases from V and 3 bases from J, leaving 12 bases between. This CDR3 comprises 14 residues. Points from the study as a whole: Naive, central memory and Treg TCRB repertoires appeared more alike in patients than in healthy donors. Shortening of TCRB CDR3s, moderate but significant, appeared in all four CD4+ subsets of Type 1 diabetes patients. Lower insertion and higher deletion counts appeared at VDJ junctions in type 1 diabetes patients.

The chain carries TRBV6-5 and TRBJ2-5; D is possibly TRBD2 (7 bases). Sequenced sample: naive CD4+ T cells from blood. The clonotype comes from a man between 18 and 35 years old in good health. As DNA, the CDR3 is TGTGCCAGCAGTTGGGGGGGCAGAGAAGAGACCCAGTACTTC. It yields the protein CASSWGGREETQYF.